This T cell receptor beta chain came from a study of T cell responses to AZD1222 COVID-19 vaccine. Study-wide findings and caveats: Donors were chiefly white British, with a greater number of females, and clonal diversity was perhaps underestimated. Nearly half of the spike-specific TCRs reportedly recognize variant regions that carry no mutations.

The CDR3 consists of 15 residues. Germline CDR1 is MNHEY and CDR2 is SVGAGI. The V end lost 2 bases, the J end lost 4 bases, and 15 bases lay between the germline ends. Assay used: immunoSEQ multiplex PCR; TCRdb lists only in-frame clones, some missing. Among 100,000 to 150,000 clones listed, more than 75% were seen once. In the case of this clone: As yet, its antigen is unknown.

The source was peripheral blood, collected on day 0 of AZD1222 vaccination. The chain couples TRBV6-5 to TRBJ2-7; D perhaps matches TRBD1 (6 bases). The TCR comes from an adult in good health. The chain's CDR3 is CASSYDAGRGYEQYF. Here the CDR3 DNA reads TGTGCCAGCAGTTACGACGCAGGCAGGGGATACGAGCAGTACTTC.